This TCR beta chain comes out of a study of beta chain features in type 1 diabetes. Cell sorting via CD45RO/CCR7/CD25/CD127/CD95/CD27 was performed to obtain CD4+ naive, central memory, regulatory and stem cell-like memory cells. Study-level findings and limits: Here, the possible influence of HLA type (on TCRB rearrangement) remained unresolved. Researchers report that Type 1 diabetes patients had moderately but significantly shorter TCRB CDR3s across all four CD4+ subsets.

TCRB transcripts that were expressed got sequenced, as all of the isolated RNA had been reverse transcribed. Produced via immunoSEQ multiplex PCR; TCRdb's table is partial and in-frame only. In the table there are 150,000 to 200,000 clones, about 63% of which are singletons. This clone was seen only once. Its antigen is currently unknown. The V end was cut by 3 bases, the J end by 4 bases, with 9 bases between. CDR3 length: 12 amino acids. Germline CDR1 is GTSNPN and CDR2 is SVGIG (reference sequence). The TCR sequence derives from a man aged 30-40 years with type 1 diabetes. The sample consisted of naive CD4+ T cells from blood. J is TRBJ1-2 and V is TRBV30; perhaps TRBD1 as D (6 bases). The CDR3 loop reads CAWSQGSYGYTF. As DNA, the CDR3 is TGTGCCTGGAGCCAGGGGAGCTATGGCTACACCTTC.